The 31 T cell receptor beta chains presented below share a single source sample, sequenced in a study of T cells after yellow fever vaccination. One entry per CDR3 protein results from TCRdb running MiXCR on the 5' RACE reads. Here the sample spans hundreds of thousands of distinct CDR3 sequences, roughly 13% being singletons. The sequenced sample was PBMCs, obtained on the day of the yellow fever booster vaccination. Receptors were obtained from a man aged 30 to 45 who received the YFV17D yellow fever vaccine.

The chain joins TRBV5-1 to TRBJ1-1; TRBD1 aligns across 8 bases. CDR1 is SGHRS and CDR2 is YFSETQ in the germline V gene. The CDR3 length is 14 residues. The V segment lost 4 bases and the J segment 4 bases; nucleotides outside the gene matches: 6. CDR3 coding DNA: TGCGCCAGCAGCCAAGGACAGGGTTCCACTGAAGCTTTCTTT. Translation gives CASSQGQGSTEAFF. Full variable domain (rest looked up from reference TRBV5-1 and TRBJ1-1): KAGVTQTPRYLIKTRGQQVTLSCSPISGHRSVSWYQQTPGQGLQFLFEYFSETQRNKGNFPGRFSGRQFSNSRSEMNVSTLELGDSALYLCASSQGQGSTEAFFGQGTRLTVV.

In this sample, this clonotype turned up a few times. The chain uses TRBV7-9 and TRBJ2-1; no firm D call. Germline V gene lookup returns CDR1 SEHNR and CDR2 FQNEAQ (reference sequence). CDR3 length: 12 residues. Trimming took 5 bases from V and 5 from J, leaving 7 bases between them. In DNA form, the CDR3 reads TGTGCCAGCAGCAAACTGGACAATGAGCAGTTCTTC. This gives the protein CASSKLDNEQFF.

The rearrangement uses TRBV21-1 and TRBJ2-7; the table calls TRBD1, which could not be checked here. TRBV21-1 is recorded as a pseudogene. The CDR3 runs 18 residues. CDR3 amino acids: CASSNPHDREQFSYEQYF. Here the CDR3 DNA reads TGTGCCAGCAGCAACCCCCACGACAGGGAGCAGTTTTCCTACGAGCAGTACTTC.

This clonotype was seen a handful of times. The V gene is TRBV6-1, the J gene TRBJ1-3; D is unclear. CDR1 is MNHNS, CDR2 SASEGT, per germline. Trimming shortened V by 8 bases and J by 2 bases, and 10 bases separated the two germline ends. The CDR3 consists of 13 residues. The CDR3 region has the DNA TGTGCCAGCCGGGAGGCAGCTGGAAACACCATATATTTT. Translating it yields CASREAAGNTIYF.

The chain joins TRBV7-2 to TRBJ2-5; the D gene is possibly TRBD1 (5 bases). CDR3 size: 11 residues. Per germline, CDR1 SGHTA and CDR2 FQGNSA. The germline V and J ends were trimmed by 3 bases and 7 bases, with 6 bases remaining between them. The CDR3, as DNA: TGTGCCAGCAGCTTCGACAGGACCCAGTACTTC. It translates to CASSFDRTQYF.

V gene TRBV20-1 combines with J gene TRBJ2-3, with 7 bases identical to TRBD2. This CDR3 has 13 amino acids. Germline assignment: CDR1 DFQATT and CDR2 SNEGSKA (reference sequence). Germline trimming cut 4 bases from V and 2 bases from J; bases unmatched to any gene: 3. CDR3 sequence reads: CSAKAGPTDTQYF. The CDR3 nucleotides read TGCAGTGCTAAAGCGGGACCCACAGATACGCAGTATTTT.

This clonotype showed up just once. The missing conserved phenylalanine or tryptophan at the end of this CDR3 makes a read error likely. The rearrangement uses TRBV15 and TRBJ2-3; TRBD2 matches 8 bases. V shed 5 bases, J shed 3 bases, and the junction held 7 bases outside the gene matches. Germline CDR1 LNHNV, CDR2 YYDKDF (reference sequence). The CDR3 has 15 residues. The CDR3 spells CATSPKAGVTDTQYL. CDR3 bases: TGTGCCACCAGCCCAAAAGCGGGAGTAACAGATACGCAGTATTTA.

The chain couples TRBV7-2 to TRBJ2-5, with D tentatively TRBD1 or TRBD2 (5 bases each). V gave up 5 bases and J gave up 5 bases, with 18 bases separating them. Germline CDR1 SGHTA, CDR2 FQGNSA. This CDR3 comprises 15 residues. Written as DNA, the CDR3 is TGTGCCAGCAGCCTCCTCCGGGACCGTGCGGAGACCCAGTACTTC. Translation gives CASSLLRDRAETQYF.

As for this clonotype: A read error may produce the germline difference seen at one junction end. The chain has TRBV20-1 and TRBJ2-5, with 9 bases identical to TRBD2. This CDR3 region has 16 residues. The germline CDR1 and CDR2 sequences are DFQATT and SNEGSKA (reference sequence). This chain's CDR3 is CCARDWASGTGETQYF. The CDR3 DNA reads as TGCTGTGCTAGAGATTGGGCTAGCGGGACGGGAGAGACCCAGTACTTC.

The chain recombines TRBV7-2 with TRBJ2-5; D remains unclear. The CDR3 spans 13 residues. Germline V gene data show CDR1 as SGHTA and CDR2 as FQGNSA. V gave up 1 base and J gave up 5 bases, with 8 bases separating them. DNA of the CDR3: TGTGCCAGCAGCTTAGAATCCAGGGAGACCCAGTACTTC. It yields the protein CASSLESRETQYF.

This clonotype was picked up a small number of times. The chain combines TRBV7-9 with TRBJ2-7; TRBD2 agrees at 7 bases. The CDR3 length is 14 residues. Germline V gene sequence: CDR1 SEHNR, CDR2 FQNEAQ (reference sequence). V was pared by 4 bases and J by 8 bases, with 11 bases of the junction left unmatched. The DNA of the CDR3 is TGTGCCAGCAGCTCCTGGGAGGGAAGGATGCAGCAGTACTTC. Amino acid sequence: CASSSWEGRMQQYF.

The rearrangement uses TRBV7-2 and TRBJ2-7; 11 nucleotides agree with TRBD1. CDR1 SGHTA and CDR2 FQGNSA come from the germline V gene. CDR3 length equals 15 residues. The junction had 5 bases not matched to a gene; V was cut back by 5 bases and J by 2 bases. CDR3 amino acids: CASSLGQGVPYEQYF. CDR3 bases: TGTGCCAGCAGCCTGGGACAGGGGGTGCCCTACGAGCAGTACTTC.

This clonotype has only a few counts. The chain recombines TRBV29-1 with TRBJ2-2; no clear D. CDR1 is SQVTM, CDR2 ANQGSEA, per germline. This CDR3 region has 12 residues. V dropped 6 bases and J dropped 6 bases, with 11 bases sitting between them. For the CDR3, the DNA is TGCAGCGTCGCCCCTGGTCCCGGGGAGCTGTTTTTT. Amino acids: CSVAPGPGELFF.

This clonotype was counted only a few times. The rearrangement joins TRBV7-9 to TRBJ2-1, with 7 bases lining up with TRBD2. This CDR3 comprises 16 residues. Unmatched junction bases numbered 16, after V lost 7 bases and J lost 7 bases. The germline V gene has CDR1 SEHNR and CDR2 FQNEAQ (reference sequence). CDR3 region: CASTPAGREIENEQFF. CDR3 nucleotides: TGTGCCAGCACCCCCGCCGGGCGGGAGATCGAAAATGAGCAGTTCTTC.

In its sample, this clonotype was seen many times. V usage is TRBV6-4 and J usage is TRBJ2-2; 10 bases map to TRBD2. This CDR3 has 19 residues. CDR1 is MRHNA and CDR2 is SNTAGT in the germline V gene. V was clipped by 6 bases and J by 0 bases; unmatched bases: 13. CDR3 loop: CASSHTSGDLAPNTGELFF. The CDR3 nucleotides are TGTGCCAGCAGCCATACTAGCGGGGACTTAGCCCCGAACACCGGGGAGCTGTTTTTT.

This clonotype has just a few counts. J is TRBJ1-1 and V is TRBV20-1; D gene unclear. The germline V gene encodes CDR1 DFQATT and CDR2 SNEGSKA (reference sequence). The CDR3 covers 11 residues. V was clipped by 6 bases and J by 6 bases, with 11 bases between them. As DNA, the CDR3 is TGCAGTGCCATCAGATTCGCTGAAGCTTTCTTT. This codes for CSAIRFAEAFF.

The chain uses TRBV5-1 and TRBJ2-7; the D call may be TRBD1 or TRBD2 (6 bases each). Deletions cut 2 bases from V and 4 bases from J, with 13 bases between. Germline CDR1 is SGHRS and CDR2 is YFSETQ. CDR3 length equals 14 residues. DNA of the CDR3: TGCGCCAGCAGCTTTGGGGGGCGGGATTACGAGCAGTACTTC. Its translation is CASSFGGRDYEQYF.

The gene calls are TRBV30 and TRBJ2-7; 13 bases align to TRBD2. J lost 7 bases, V lost 4 bases, and 7 bases had no gene match. Germline CDR1 and CDR2: GTSNPN and SVGIG (reference sequence). The length of the CDR3 is 14 residues. The CDR3: CAWNPGLAGEEQYF. The CDR3 nucleotides read TGTGCCTGGAACCCCGGACTAGCGGGAGAGGAGCAGTACTTC.

In this sample, this clonotype turned up a few times. The CDR3 DNA reads TGCGCCAGCAGCTTGACCGGACAGGGGGTTGGAGAGACCCAGTACTTC. Translating gives CASSLTGQGVGETQYF. The J gene is TRBJ2-5, the V gene TRBV5-1, with TRBD1 matching 10 bases. The germline CDR1 and CDR2 sequences are SGHRS and YFSETQ. This CDR3 is 16 amino acids long. V trimming: 1 base; J trimming: 4 bases; junction bases outside the gene matches: 7.

The gene calls are TRBV7-2 and TRBJ2-7; TRBD2 agrees at 8 bases. Germline trimming cut 6 bases from V and 0 bases from J; bases unmatched to any gene: 7. Germline V lookup: CDR1 SGHTA, CDR2 FQGNSA. There are 15 residues in the CDR3. The CDR3 DNA reads TGTGCCAGCAGTCCTATAGCGGGGAGCTCCTACGAGCAGTACTTC. This codes for CASSPIAGSSYEQYF.

In this sample, this clonotype turned up a few times. The chain has TRBV25-1 and TRBJ2-3, with TRBD1 identical over 7 bases. This CDR3 contains 14 residues. CDR1 is MGHDK, CDR2 SYGVNS, per germline. The V gene end was trimmed by 6 bases and the J gene end by 0 bases; junction bases not matched to a gene: 3. CDR3 region: CASRGQYSTDTQYF. The CDR3 DNA sequence: TGTGCCAGCAGGGGACAGTATAGCACAGATACGCAGTATTTT. Full variable domain (missing parts from reference TRBV25-1 and TRBJ2-3): EADIYQTPRYLVIGTGKKITLECSQTMGHDKMYWYQQDPGMELHLIHYSYGVNSTEKGDLSSESTVSRIRTEHFPLTLESARPSHTSQYLCASRGQYSTDTQYFGPGTRLTVL.

This clonotype was seen a handful of times. V and J are TRBV20-1 and TRBJ2-7, with a possible D match to TRBD1 (5 bases). CDR1 and CDR2 from the germline V gene are DFQATT and SNEGSKA (reference sequence). The V and J ends lost 3 bases and 1 base respectively, with 10 bases between them. This CDR3 contains 13 residues. The CDR3 DNA is TGCAGTGCTAGGGACACCTTATCCTACGAGCAGTACTTC. Encoded protein: CSARDTLSYEQYF.

This clonotype was seen a few times. The V gene is TRBV19, the J gene TRBJ2-3; 8 nucleotides agree with TRBD2. From germline, CDR1 is LNHDA and CDR2 SQIVND (reference sequence). The J segment lost 6 bases and the V segment lost 5 bases, leaving 10 bases of the junction unmatched. The CDR3 has 15 amino acids. CDR3: CASSPPGLVRDTQYF. The CDR3 DNA reads as TGTGCCAGTAGTCCCCCGGGACTAGTACGTGATACGCAGTATTTT.

There are a few counts of this clonotype. The chain recombines TRBV18 with TRBJ2-3, with D uncertain. CDR3 length equals 14 residues. CDR1 KGHSH and CDR2 LQKENI come from the germline V gene. Deletions cut 3 bases from V and 2 bases from J, with 9 bases between. The CDR3 bases are TGTGCCAGCTCACCCGTTAGCCTCACAGATACGCAGTATTTT. Residues: CASSPVSLTDTQYF.

This clonotype has just a few counts. The chain couples TRBV5-1 to TRBJ1-4; 9 positions agree with TRBD1. The junction had 4 bases not matched to a gene; V was cut back by 5 bases and J by 5 bases. Germline V gene sequence: CDR1 SGHRS, CDR2 YFSETQ. The CDR3 length is 14 residues. In DNA form, the CDR3 reads TGCGCCAGCAGAGCCGGGACAGGGAATGAAAAACTGTTTTTT. Its translation is CASRAGTGNEKLFF.

The rearrangement joins TRBV5-6 to TRBJ2-3; 10 bases line up with TRBD1. The CDR3 runs to 15 residues. Germline CDR1 is SGHDT and CDR2 is YYEEEE. Trimming removed 3 bases from V and 4 bases from J; junction bases left unmatched: 5. The CDR3 region is CASSSGQGGSDTQYF. The CDR3 nucleotides are TGTGCCAGCAGCTCCGGACAGGGGGGTTCAGATACGCAGTATTTT.

The genes are TRBV20-1 and TRBJ1-1, with TRBD1 as a possible D gene (5 bases). The CDR3 is made up of 11 amino acids. The ends were cut back, 6 bases at V and 11 bases at J, with 16 bases in the middle. Per the germline V gene, CDR1 is DFQATT and CDR2 is SNEGSKA (reference sequence). CDR3 amino acids: CSAAPGLGAFF. For the CDR3, the DNA is TGCAGTGCAGCCCCGGGACTCGGGGCTTTCTTT.

The chain links TRBV28 to TRBJ2-7; D could derive from TRBD1 or TRBD2 (5 bases each). The germline V gene has CDR1 MDHEN and CDR2 SYDVKM. V lost 5 bases to trimming and J lost 4 bases, with 9 bases between them. This CDR3 has 12 residues. The CDR3 coding sequence is TGTGCCAGCAGTATGGGACCTTACGAGCAGTACTTC. Translation: CASSMGPYEQYF.

The V and J genes are TRBV3-1 and TRBJ2-1; TRBD2 agrees at 8 bases. V shed 1 base, J shed 6 bases, and the junction held 11 bases outside the gene matches. Per germline, CDR1 LGHDT and CDR2 YNNKEL (reference sequence). This CDR3 comprises 17 residues. The CDR3 here is CASSQAMGLTSGNEQFF. CDR3 coding DNA: TGTGCCAGCAGCCAAGCCATGGGCTTAACTAGCGGCAATGAGCAGTTCTTC.

This clonotype showed up just a few times. This chain joins TRBV9 and TRBJ2-1, with D perhaps matching TRBD2 (6 bases). Per the germline V gene, CDR1 is SGDLS and CDR2 is YYNGEE. The V end lost 0 bases, the J end lost 6 bases, and 10 bases lay between the germline ends. The CDR3 loop spans 14 amino acids. The CDR3 region is CASSVVAEGNEQFF. Written as DNA, the CDR3 is TGTGCCAGCAGCGTAGTGGCGGAGGGCAATGAGCAGTTCTTC.

V usage is TRBV10-3 and J usage is TRBJ2-1; 8 bases are a match to TRBD2. The germline V gene has CDR1 ENHRY and CDR2 SYGVKD. The CDR3 covers 15 residues. After removal of 4 bases from V and 7 bases from J, the junction contained 9 bases not matched to a gene. As DNA, the CDR3 is TGTGCCATCAGTGTCTCGGGGGGGACTAGGAATGAGCAGTTCTTC. Its translation is CAISVSGGTRNEQFF.